This T cell receptor (beta chain) was captured by sequencing in a study of technical replicates of blood from several donors. TCRdb keeps only in-frame clones here, not all; method: immunoSEQ multiplex PCR. Of 60,000 to 80,000 clones listed, around nine tenths are singletons. CDR3 length equals 18 residues. V was trimmed by 4 bases and J by 6 bases, leaving 24 bases between them. Germline assignment: CDR1 LGHNA and CDR2 YSLEER. V and J are TRBV4-3 and TRBJ2-2; a possible D gene is TRBD1 (6 bases). This clonotype was sampled from a human donor in good health. Some clones in this sample may be carry-over from other donors' samples. The sample taken for sequencing was PBMCs. For the CDR3, the DNA is TGCGCCAGCAGCCTTTTAGGGGGATTATTTCGGGTCCCCGGGGAGCTGTTTTTT. Translating gives CASSLLGGLFRVPGELFF.